This T cell receptor beta chain was sequenced in a study of blood T cell repertoires in COVID-19. This clone was found a few times. Produced via immunoSEQ multiplex PCR; TCRdb's table is partial and in-frame only. This table has roughly 250,000 clones, 88% appearing once. This TCR came from a woman between 50 and 59 years old who had recovered from COVID-19. Material: PBMCs or T cells enriched from blood (not recorded which).

CDR3 sequence (DNA): TGTGCCAGCAGCTTAGCGCGGTCCTACGAGCAGTACTTC. Protein product: CASSLARSYEQYF. The chain is built from TRBV7-2 and TRBJ2-7; D ambiguous. V was trimmed by 0 bases and J by 1 base, leaving 4 bases between them. The CDR3 has 13 amino acids. CDR1 and CDR2 from the germline V gene are SGHTA and FQGNSA. Looking up the rest from reference TRBV7-2 and TRBJ2-7 gives the full variable domain: GAGVSQSPSNKVTEKGKDVELRCDPISGHTALYWYRQSLGQGLEFLIYFQGNSAPDKSGLPSDRFSAERTGGSVSTLTIQRTQQEDSAVYLCASSLARSYEQYFGPGTRLTVT.